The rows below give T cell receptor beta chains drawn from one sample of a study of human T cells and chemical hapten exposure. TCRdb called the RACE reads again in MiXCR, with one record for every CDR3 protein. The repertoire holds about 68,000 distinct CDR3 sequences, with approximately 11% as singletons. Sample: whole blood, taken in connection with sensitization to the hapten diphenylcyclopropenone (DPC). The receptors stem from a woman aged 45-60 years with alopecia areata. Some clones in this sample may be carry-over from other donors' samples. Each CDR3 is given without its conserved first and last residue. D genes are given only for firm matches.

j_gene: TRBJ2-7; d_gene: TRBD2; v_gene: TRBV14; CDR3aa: ASSRTGTRPYEQY
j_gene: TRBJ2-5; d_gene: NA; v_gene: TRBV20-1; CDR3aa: SAPTHRKTQY
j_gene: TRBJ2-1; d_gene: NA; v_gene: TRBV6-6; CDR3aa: ASSYEDFSEQF
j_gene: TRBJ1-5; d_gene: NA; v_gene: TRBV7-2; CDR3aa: ASSPGHGGNQPQH
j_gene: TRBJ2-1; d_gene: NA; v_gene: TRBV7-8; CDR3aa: ASSLPLLAVTNEQF
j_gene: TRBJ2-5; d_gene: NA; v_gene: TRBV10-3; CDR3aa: AISDGRTEETQY
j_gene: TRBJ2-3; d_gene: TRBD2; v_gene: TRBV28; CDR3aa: ASKGTRGGAVSTQY
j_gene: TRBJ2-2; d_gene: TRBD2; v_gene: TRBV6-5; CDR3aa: ASSYRLAVNTGELF
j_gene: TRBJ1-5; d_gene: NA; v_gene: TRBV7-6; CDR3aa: ASSLQPGSNQPQH
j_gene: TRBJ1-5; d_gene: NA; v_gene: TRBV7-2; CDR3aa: ASSLERTQPQH
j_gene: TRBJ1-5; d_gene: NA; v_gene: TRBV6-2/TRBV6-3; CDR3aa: ASLGETDYSNQPQH
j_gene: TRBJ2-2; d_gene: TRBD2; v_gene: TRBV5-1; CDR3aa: ASSLPSGSFGTRGELF
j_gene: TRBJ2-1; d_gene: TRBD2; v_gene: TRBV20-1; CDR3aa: SAGGAGSRWNEQF
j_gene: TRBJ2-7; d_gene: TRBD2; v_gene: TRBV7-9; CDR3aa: ASSLEGLSLAGFGEQY
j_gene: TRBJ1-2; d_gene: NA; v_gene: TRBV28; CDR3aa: ASRRTAQGYT
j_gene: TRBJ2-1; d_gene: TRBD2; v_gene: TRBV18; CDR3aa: ASSPTTSGQTNEQF
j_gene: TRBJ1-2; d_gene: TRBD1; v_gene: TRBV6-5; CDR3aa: ASSSQGDYGYT
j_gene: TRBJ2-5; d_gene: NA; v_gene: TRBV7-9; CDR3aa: ASSIKTSYPEYGTQY
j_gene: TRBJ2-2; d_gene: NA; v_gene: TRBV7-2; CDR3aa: ASSSDLLRRRNTGELF
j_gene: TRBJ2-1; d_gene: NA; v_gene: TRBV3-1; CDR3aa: ASSQDLGKTREQF
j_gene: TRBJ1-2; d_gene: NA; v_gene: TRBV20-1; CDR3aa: SASPLVGQTFNYGYT
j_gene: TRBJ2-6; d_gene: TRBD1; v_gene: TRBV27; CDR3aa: ASRGQGFPGANVLT
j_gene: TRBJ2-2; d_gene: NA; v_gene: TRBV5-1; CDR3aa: ASSLTSRGELF
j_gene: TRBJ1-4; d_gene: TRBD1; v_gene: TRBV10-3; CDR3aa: AISAGQGAATNEKLF
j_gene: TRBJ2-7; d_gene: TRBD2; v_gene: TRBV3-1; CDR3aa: ASSQSTGLATEQY
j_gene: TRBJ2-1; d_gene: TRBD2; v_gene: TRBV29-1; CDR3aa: SVDGGGLLWF
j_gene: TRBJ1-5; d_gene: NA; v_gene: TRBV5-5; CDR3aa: ASSLEQVSNQPQH
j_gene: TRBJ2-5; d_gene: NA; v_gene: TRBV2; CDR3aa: ASTIWGQQETQY
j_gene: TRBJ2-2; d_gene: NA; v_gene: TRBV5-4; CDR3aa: ASSSTGELF
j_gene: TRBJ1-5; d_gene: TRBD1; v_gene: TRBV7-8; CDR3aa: ASSVGDRTNQPQH
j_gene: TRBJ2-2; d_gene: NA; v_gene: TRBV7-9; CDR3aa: ASSPEGGELF
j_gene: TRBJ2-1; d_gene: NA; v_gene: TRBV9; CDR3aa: ASSVDSGNEQF
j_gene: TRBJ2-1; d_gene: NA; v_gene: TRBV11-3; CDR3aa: ASSLRGSGHEQF
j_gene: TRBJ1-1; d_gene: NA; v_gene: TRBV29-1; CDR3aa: SVPIPGGTEAF